Each of the 19 T cell receptor beta chains below was sequenced from the same sample in a study of T cell repertoires in cytomegalovirus infection. TCRdb ran MiXCR on the reads and lists one entry per CDR3 protein. The profile shows 65,000 to 85,000 distinct CDR3 sequences, under 30% of them singletons. Their recognized antigens are unknown. The specimen comprised CD8+ T cells from cultured PBMCs, sampled from culture after CMV antigen stimulation. The receptor source for this set is a human donor in good health (CMV status not recorded). Some clones in this sample may be carry-over from other donors' samples.

DNA of the CDR3: TGTGCCAGCAGCCCGGACAGGCGACCTGCCCATTCTGTAGACACCTTC. Encoded protein: CASSPDRRPAHSVDTF. The gene calls are TRBV6-6 and TRBJ1-2, with 7 bases identical to TRBD1. Germline V gives CDR1 MNHNY, CDR2 SVGAGI (reference sequence). Losses at the gene ends were 6 bases for V and 12 bases for J; bases not matched to a gene: 22. The CDR3 is 16 residues long.

The gene calls are TRBV4-3 and TRBJ2-5; 9 positions match TRBD2. The trim removed 0 bases at V and 2 bases at J, leaving 10 bases unmatched. The CDR3 has 18 amino acids. CDR1 is LGHNA and CDR2 is YSLEER in the germline V gene. The CDR3, as DNA: TGCGCCAGCAGCCAAGATTCCCCTAGCGGGACCCTACAAGAGACCCAGTACTTC. Translated, it gives CASSQDSPSGTLQETQYF.

This clonotype has at least ten counts. The V call is TRBV4-3, the J call TRBJ1-1, with 10 bases matching TRBD1. The CDR3 is 16 amino acids. Germline lookup yields CDR1 LGHNA and CDR2 YSLEER. The J segment lost 0 bases and the V segment lost 4 bases, leaving 5 bases of the junction unmatched. The CDR3 nucleotides read TGCGCCAGCAGCCTTGGACAGGGGGAAATGAACACTGAAGCTTTCTTT. Translating gives CASSLGQGEMNTEAFF.

The chain is built from TRBV2 and TRBJ2-1, with D uncertain. Germline values: CDR1 SNHLY, CDR2 FYNNEI. V was trimmed by 8 bases and J by 10 bases, leaving 12 bases between them. The CDR3 length is 11 residues. CDR3 region: CASGVGPEQFF. CDR3 DNA sequence: TGTGCCAGCGGGGTCGGACCCGAGCAGTTCTTC. Based on the CDR3 plus reference TRBV2 and TRBJ2-1, the full variable domain is EPEVTQTPSHQVTQMGQEVILRCVPISNHLYFYWYRQILGQKVEFLVSFYNNEISEKSEIFDDQFSVERPDGSNFTLKIRSTKLEDSAMYFCASGVGPEQFFGPGTRLTVL.

The V gene is TRBV5-1, the J gene TRBJ2-7; TRBD1 aligns across 9 bases. The V gene's germline CDR1 is SGHRS and CDR2 YFSETQ. The CDR3 totals 13 residues. V was clipped by 3 bases and J by 6 bases; unmatched bases: 4. The CDR3 is CASSSQDRGEQYF. The CDR3 nucleotides read TGCGCCAGCAGCTCCCAGGACAGGGGCGAGCAGTACTTC.

V usage is TRBV6-2 or TRBV6-3 and J usage is TRBJ2-7; D possibly uses TRBD1 or TRBD2 (5 bases each). The CDR3 consists of 14 residues. Germline CDR1 MNHEY, CDR2 SVGEGT. V lost 5 bases and J 1 base, leaving 12 bases between the germline ends. The CDR3: CASSLRDGSYEQYF. The DNA for the CDR3 is TGTGCCAGCAGTCTCCGGGACGGATCCTACGAGCAGTACTTC.

This clonotype came up many times. The rearrangement joins TRBV20-1 to TRBJ1-2; D is ambiguous. Trimming took off 1 base at V and 8 bases at J, with 11 bases between the two ends. The CDR3 spans 12 residues. Germline-derived CDR1 and CDR2 are DFQATT and SNEGSKA (reference sequence). This chain's CDR3 is CSARGRRGGYTF. CDR3 nucleotide sequence: TGCAGTGCTAGAGGCCGAAGAGGGGGCTACACCTTC.

A remark on this clonotype: At one of its ends the junction is not consistent with the germline gene, which may arise from a read error. The V gene is TRBV28, the J gene TRBJ2-1, with 13 bases that match TRBD2. The germline V gene encodes CDR1 MDHEN and CDR2 SYDVKM. The CDR3 has 15 residues. The CDR3 sequence is CANSLPTSGGTEQFF. In DNA, the CDR3 is TGTGCCAACAGTCTCCCGACTAGCGGGGGGACTGAGCAGTTCTTC.

This clonotype was seen more than once but under ten times. CDR3 nucleotide sequence: TGTGCCAGCAGCCAAGAAAGCACCGCCCGCTCCTACGAGCAGTACTTC. Protein product: CASSQESTARSYEQYF. This chain connects TRBV4-2 to TRBJ2-7; D gene ambiguous. Trimming left V 0 bases short and J 0 bases short, with 12 bases between. CDR1 and CDR2 (germline): LGHNA, YNFKEQ. CDR3 length equals 16 residues.

The CDR3 spells CASSQLLGRRTQYF. The CDR3 bases are TGCGCCAGCAGCCAATTGCTGGGTAGGAGGACCCAGTACTTC. The gene calls are TRBV4-1 and TRBJ2-5, with no clear D. The CDR3 extends over 14 amino acids. Germline CDR1 is MGHRA and CDR2 is YSYEKL. V was trimmed by 2 bases and J by 7 bases, leaving 14 bases between them.

The chain has TRBV30 and TRBJ2-7, with 11 nucleotides matching TRBD1. After removal of 3 bases from V and 4 bases from J, the junction contained 5 bases not matched to a gene. This CDR3 is built from 14 residues. Germline-derived CDR1 and CDR2 are GTSNPN and SVGIG (reference sequence). CDR3 nucleotides: TGTGCCTGGAGCGGAGGACAGGGGGCGTACGAGCAGTACTTC. Translating gives CAWSGGQGAYEQYF.

This clonotype was observed many times. V and J are TRBV28 and TRBJ2-5; 10 bases agree with TRBD1. The V gene end was trimmed by 4 bases and the J gene end by 0 bases; junction bases not matched to a gene: 5. Germline CDR1 MDHEN, CDR2 SYDVKM. The CDR3 totals 16 residues. CDR3 loop: CASSSGTGVNQETQYF. The CDR3 DNA reads TGTGCCAGCAGTTCCGGGACAGGGGTGAACCAAGAGACCCAGTACTTC.

The gene calls are TRBV6-2 or TRBV6-3 and TRBJ1-2; TRBD1 might be the D (5 bases). V lost 7 bases to trimming and J lost 5 bases, with 17 bases between them. Germline V gene data show CDR1 as MNHEY and CDR2 as SVGEGT. The CDR3 consists of 14 residues. This CDR3 is CASKTRGSTYGYTF. The CDR3 DNA reads TGTGCCAGCAAGACAAGGGGAAGCACGTATGGCTACACCTTC.

J is TRBJ2-1 and V is TRBV27; possibly TRBD1 for D (6 bases). Germline loops: CDR1 MNHEY, CDR2 SMNVEV (reference sequence). With 6 bases removed from V and 4 bases from J, the gap between germline ends came to 19 bases. This CDR3 comprises 16 residues. CDR3 residues: CASSPEVGAFYNEQFF. CDR3 DNA: TGTGCCAGCAGCCCCGAGGTGGGGGCGTTTTACAATGAGCAGTTCTTC.

The DNA for the CDR3 is TGTGCCAGTATGGAGGGGAACACCGGGGAGCTGTTTTTT. Protein sequence: CASMEGNTGELFF. The chain joins TRBV19 to TRBJ2-2; perhaps TRBD2 as D (6 bases). The ends were cut back, 7 bases at V and 1 base at J, with 7 bases in the middle. CDR3 length equals 13 residues. CDR1 and CDR2 (germline): LNHDA, SQIVND (reference sequence).

This clonotype was seen a handful of times. The rearrangement links TRBV30 to TRBJ1-5; D ambiguous. This CDR3 is 13 amino acids long. The ends were cut back, 0 bases at V and 7 bases at J, with 10 bases in the middle. In germline, CDR1 is GTSNPN, CDR2 SVGIG (reference sequence). The CDR3 DNA reads TGTGCCTGGAGTGTACCGGTTTCCCAGCCCCAGCATTTT. Residues: CAWSVPVSQPQHF.

This clonotype was seen a few times. J is TRBJ2-2 and V is TRBV6-5, with a possible D match to TRBD1 (5 bases). The CDR3 spans 17 residues. The V and J ends lost 4 bases and 5 bases respectively, with 20 bases between them. Per germline, CDR1 MNHEY and CDR2 SVGAGI. As DNA, the CDR3 is TGTGCCAGCAGTTTTGGGCGTGCAGGGCGTAAGACCGGGGAGCTGTTTTTT. Amino acids: CASSFGRAGRKTGELFF.

In its sample, this clonotype was seen a few times. Here the CDR3 DNA reads TGCGCCAGCAGCCAAGGGGACGGAGACACCGGGGAGCTGTTTTTT. Protein: CASSQGDGDTGELFF. The V gene is TRBV4-3, the J gene TRBJ2-2; D assignment may be TRBD1 or TRBD2 (5 bases each). The germline gives CDR1 LGHNA, CDR2 YSLEER. V was trimmed by 1 base and J by 3 bases, leaving 9 bases between them. This CDR3 spans 15 amino acids.

Regarding this clonotype: One end of the junction varies from germline; a read error may be responsible. The chain has TRBV11-3 and TRBJ2-2, with D tentatively TRBD2 (5 bases). Germline CDR1 is SGHNT and CDR2 is YENEEA. The CDR3 loop spans 13 amino acids. In DNA form, the CDR3 reads TGTGCCAGCAGCTCGGACTCTTACGGAGAGCTGTTATTT. It encodes CASSSDSYGELLF.